A single sample is the source of the 30 T cell receptor beta chains below, sequenced in a study of control samples from healthy donors and cancer patients. Repertoires were generated with immunoSEQ multiplex PCR, while TCRdb's copy carries only in-frame clones and drops some. The sample yields 150,000 or so clones, 85% to 90% seen once. Material: blood. Every receptor here comes from a man between 18 and 35 years old in good health.

This rearrangement joins TRBV6-5 to TRBJ2-2; TRBD2 agrees at 7 bases. Trimming removed 8 bases from V and 0 bases from J; junction bases left unmatched: 3. In germline, CDR1 is MNHEY, CDR2 SVGAGI. This CDR3 is 14 amino acids long. The CDR3 is CASGRGSNTGELFF. The DNA for the CDR3 is TGTGCCAGCGGGAGGGGTTCGAACACCGGGGAGCTGTTTTTT.

The chain recombines TRBV10-3 with TRBJ1-2; 8 bases match TRBD1. J lost 6 bases, V lost 0 bases, and 3 bases had no gene match. CDR3 size: 14 residues. From germline, CDR1 is ENHRY and CDR2 SYGVKD. CDR3 nucleotide sequence: TGTGCCATCAGTGAGTCGGACAGGGCCCATGGCTACACCTTC. It specifies CAISESDRAHGYTF.

This rearrangement joins TRBV29-1 to TRBJ1-2; 7 nucleotides agree with TRBD1. Germline V CDR1 and CDR2: SQVTM, ANQGSEA. J was trimmed by 0 bases and V by 8 bases; bases with no gene match: 9. This CDR3 has 14 residues. CDR3 in amino acids: CSIGAGGTNYGYTF. CDR3 DNA: TGCAGCATTGGTGCAGGGGGAACTAACTATGGCTACACCTTC.

The V call is TRBV7-8, the J call TRBJ2-3; D is perhaps TRBD1 or TRBD2 (6 bases each). This CDR3 contains 16 residues. Trimming left V 5 bases short and J 1 base short, with 16 bases between. Germline V gene data show CDR1 as SGHVS and CDR2 as FQNEAQ. The CDR3 nucleotides read TGTGCCAGCAGCCACGAGGTCGGGGGCGGCACAGATACGCAGTATTTT. It yields the protein CASSHEVGGGTDTQYF.

The V call is TRBV7-9, the J call TRBJ1-6; 9 bases map to TRBD1. The CDR3 is 14 amino acids. Germline V gives CDR1 SEHNR, CDR2 FQNEAQ (reference sequence). V lost 5 bases to trimming and J lost 8 bases; unmatched junction nucleotides: 4. CDR3 DNA: TGTGCCAGCAGCCCGTGGACAGGGGATTCACCCCTCCACTTT. Translating gives CASSPWTGDSPLHF.

V is TRBV28 and J is TRBJ2-7; TRBD1 matches at 7 bases. Germline trimming cut 3 bases from V and 5 bases from J; bases unmatched to any gene: 19. Germline V gene data show CDR1 as MDHEN and CDR2 as SYDVKM. CDR3 length equals 18 residues. In DNA, the CDR3 is TGTGCCAGCAGTTTGTGGGAGACAAGGGGGCCCCGTACGAACGAGCAGTACTTC. Protein sequence: CASSLWETRGPRTNEQYF.

This clone was seen just once. The chain has TRBV28 and TRBJ1-6, with a weak D call TRBD1 (5 bases). The germline gives CDR1 MDHEN, CDR2 SYDVKM. The CDR3 has 17 residues. V dropped 6 bases and J dropped 0 bases, with 15 bases sitting between them. The CDR3 reads CASSLQVVSSYNSPLHF. In DNA form, the CDR3 reads TGTGCCAGCAGCCTACAGGTTGTGAGCTCCTATAATTCACCCCTCCACTTT.

CDR3 sequence: CASSTPGTGKFETQYF. The CDR3 coding sequence is TGTGCCAGCAGTACCCCCGGGACAGGGAAATTCGAGACCCAGTACTTC. V is TRBV6-2 or TRBV6-3 and J is TRBJ2-5; TRBD1 matches 9 bases. With 5 bases clipped from V and 5 bases from J, the junction kept 12 bases outside the gene matches. Germline V CDR1 and CDR2: MNHEY, SVGEGT. The CDR3 is 16 residues long.

The CDR3 is CASSLRPLAGGSDTQYF. CDR3 coding DNA: TGTGCCAGCAGCTTACGGCCACTAGCGGGGGGTTCAGATACGCAGTATTTT. The chain has TRBV7-2 and TRBJ2-3, with 12 bases fitting TRBD2. CDR1 is SGHTA, CDR2 FQGNSA, per germline. V shed 2 bases, J shed 4 bases, and the junction held 7 bases outside the gene matches. This CDR3 region has 17 residues.

This chain connects TRBV24-1 to TRBJ1-2, with TRBD1 as a possible D gene (6 bases). This CDR3 is built from 12 residues. V lost 6 bases to trimming and J lost 8 bases, with 12 bases between them. Per the germline V gene, CDR1 is KGHDR and CDR2 is SFDVKD. CDR3 region: CATSRAGDGYTF. The DNA for the CDR3 is TGTGCCACCAGTAGGGCAGGGGACGGCTACACCTTC.

V and J are TRBV7-9 and TRBJ1-1; D gene unclear. Looked up from germline, CDR1 is SEHNR and CDR2 is FQNEAQ (reference sequence). There are 16 residues in the CDR3. The V and J ends lost 7 bases and 6 bases respectively, with 24 bases between them. Here the CDR3 reads CASTTTSGNTGAEAFF. The DNA of the CDR3 is TGTGCCAGCACCACAACGTCGGGGAATACCGGGGCTGAAGCTTTCTTT.

The genes are TRBV9 and TRBJ2-3, with 10 bases matching TRBD2. The trim removed 0 bases at V and 5 bases at J, leaving 6 bases unmatched. This CDR3 has 16 amino acids. The germline CDR1 and CDR2 sequences are SGDLS and YYNGEE. DNA of the CDR3: TGTGCCAGCAGCGTAGAAGAGCGGGGGGGCGGAGATACGCAGTATTTT. This gives the protein CASSVEERGGGDTQYF.

This chain connects TRBV5-5 to TRBJ1-1, with D perhaps matching TRBD1 (6 bases). V shed 5 bases and J shed 6 bases, with 17 bases lying between them. Germline V gives CDR1 SGHKS, CDR2 YYEKEE (reference sequence). This CDR3 region has 14 residues. The CDR3 bases are TGTGCCAGCAGTTTTACAGGGTTGGGGGCTGAAGCTTTCTTT. Translating it yields CASSFTGLGAEAFF. The entire variable domain, with the rest obtained from reference TRBV5-5 and TRBJ1-1, is as follows: DAGVTQSPTHLIKTRGQQVTLRCSPISGHKSVSWYQQVLGQGPQFIFQYYEKEERGRGNFPDRFSARQFPNYSSELNVNALLLGDSALYLCASSFTGLGAEAFFGQGTRLTVV.

The rearrangement uses TRBV11-2 and TRBJ2-1; tentative D call: TRBD2 (6 bases). V dropped 1 base and J dropped 4 bases, with 11 bases sitting between them. The CDR3 contains 15 residues. Germline V CDR1 and CDR2: SGHAT, FQNNGV. The CDR3 DNA reads TGTGCCAGCAGCTTAGTTGCGGGGTTTTACAATGAGCAGTTCTTC. Encoded protein: CASSLVAGFYNEQFF.

CDR3 sequence: CASSLRGTGAGNTIYF. Written as DNA, the CDR3 is TGTGCCAGCAGCTTGCGAGGGACAGGGGCTGGAAACACCATATATTTT. This chain joins TRBV11-2 and TRBJ1-3; 10 bases line up with TRBD1. This CDR3 is 16 amino acids long. The V and J ends lost 3 bases and 2 bases, in that order; junction bases with no gene match: 4. Per the germline V gene, CDR1 is SGHAT and CDR2 is FQNNGV.

J is TRBJ1-2 and V is TRBV5-4; no clear D. Trimming took off 4 bases at V and 1 base at J, with 14 bases between the two ends. CDR1 is SGHNT and CDR2 is YYREEE in the germline V gene (reference sequence). The CDR3 runs to 15 residues. In nucleotides, the CDR3 is TGTGCCAGCAGCACGGACGGCTTCGTTAACTATGGCTACACCTTC. As protein: CASSTDGFVNYGYTF.

V and J are TRBV7-2 and TRBJ1-4, with D unclear. Trimming shortened V by 5 bases and J by 8 bases, and 12 bases separated the two germline ends. CDR3 size: 13 residues. Per the germline V gene, CDR1 is SGHTA and CDR2 is FQGNSA. This CDR3 reads CASSLYRTEKLFF. DNA of the CDR3: TGTGCCAGCAGCCTCTATCGGACCGAAAAACTGTTTTTT. The variable domain in full, with the rest retrieved from reference TRBV7-2 and TRBJ1-4, is GAGVSQSPSNKVTEKGKDVELRCDPISGHTALYWYRQSLGQGLEFLIYFQGNSAPDKSGLPSDRFSAERTGGSVSTLTIQRTQQEDSAVYLCASSLYRTEKLFFGSGTQLSVL.

The CDR3 DNA sequence: TGTGCCAGCAGTCCGGGACTAGCGGGGGGCCTTATTACCTACGAGCAGTACTTC. This codes for CASSPGLAGGLITYEQYF. The chain is built from TRBV27 and TRBJ2-7; TRBD2 matches 15 bases. CDR1 and CDR2 (germline): MNHEY, SMNVEV (reference sequence). The CDR3 totals 18 residues. Trimming at V came to 5 bases and at J to 2 bases, leaving 10 bases not matched to a gene.

A single count supports this clone. The J gene is TRBJ2-3, the V gene TRBV2; D uncertain. Germline V CDR1 and CDR2: SNHLY, FYNNEI. This CDR3 is built from 10 residues. V lost 10 bases, J lost 6 bases, and 8 bases lay in between. CDR3 region: CATQGDTQYF. The CDR3 nucleotides read TGTGCCACCCAAGGGGATACGCAGTATTTT. The complete variable domain, with remaining parts taken from reference TRBV2 and TRBJ2-3, reads EPEVTQTPSHQVTQMGQEVILRCVPISNHLYFYWYRQILGQKVEFLVSFYNNEISEKSEIFDDQFSVERPDGSNFTLKIRSTKLEDSAMYFCATQGDTQYFGPGTRLTVL.

The chain is built from TRBV19 and TRBJ1-2; D may be TRBD1 (5 bases). The V gene lost 2 bases and the J gene lost 1 base, with 14 bases spanning the gap. The length of the CDR3 is 16 residues. Looked up from germline, CDR1 is LNHDA and CDR2 is SQIVND (reference sequence). The CDR3 reads CASSITFRDLNYGYTF. CDR3 nucleotides: TGTGCCAGTAGTATAACCTTCCGGGACCTTAACTATGGCTACACCTTC.

This sequence joins TRBV5-6 and TRBJ1-1; 7 bases align to TRBD1. The CDR3 contains 14 residues. The V gene's germline CDR1 is SGHDT and CDR2 YYEEEE. Trimming took 6 bases from V and 0 from J; bases not matched to a gene: 5. CDR3 protein: CASKTGQMNTEAFF. The CDR3, as DNA: TGTGCCAGCAAAACGGGACAGATGAACACTGAAGCTTTCTTT.

CDR3 amino acids: CASSSSGLAGGRSYNEQFF. The CDR3 DNA sequence: TGTGCCAGCAGTTCCTCCGGACTAGCGGGGGGGCGGTCCTACAATGAGCAGTTCTTC. The chain employs TRBV28 and TRBJ2-1, with 15 bases fitting TRBD2. Trimming at V came to 4 bases and at J to 1 base, leaving 8 bases not matched to a gene. This CDR3 has 19 amino acids. The germline gives CDR1 MDHEN, CDR2 SYDVKM.

This sequence joins TRBV11-2 and TRBJ2-3; 12 nucleotides align to TRBD2. With V trimmed by 4 bases and J by 5 bases, 7 bases remained unmatched. The CDR3 has 16 amino acids. Germline V gene lookup returns CDR1 SGHAT and CDR2 FQNNGV. The CDR3 reads CASSSSLAGGLDTQYF. DNA for the CDR3: TGTGCCAGCAGCTCATCACTAGCGGGGGGTTTAGATACGCAGTATTTT.

This rearrangement joins TRBV18 to TRBJ2-1, with a weak D call TRBD2 (5 bases). Germline V CDR1 and CDR2: KGHSH, LQKENI. This CDR3 has 12 amino acids. The ends were cut back, 3 bases at V and 10 bases at J, with 10 bases in the middle. In nucleotides, the CDR3 is TGTGCCAGCTCACCCCAAAGCGGCGAGCAGTTCTTC. Its protein is CASSPQSGEQFF.

V is TRBV21-1 and J is TRBJ2-5; the tabulated D call, TRBD1, remains unverified against the DNA. TRBV21-1 is a recognized pseudogene. The CDR3 covers 15 residues. The CDR3 DNA reads TGTGCCAGCAGCAAAGGGGACAGGGTCCAAGAGACCCAGTACTTC. It encodes CASSKGDRVQETQYF.

The chain uses TRBV6-5 and TRBJ2-5; the match to TRBD2 covers 9 bases. The length of the CDR3 is 14 residues. CDR1 is MNHEY and CDR2 is SVGAGI in the germline V gene. Trimming cost V 9 bases and J 5 bases; bases outside gene matches: 10. The CDR3, as DNA: TGTGCCAGTAGACGCGGGGGGGCCTGGGAGACCCAGTACTTC. Translation gives CASRRGGAWETQYF.

The V gene is TRBV7-9, the J gene TRBJ1-2, with D perhaps TRBD1 (6 bases). The CDR3 runs to 14 residues. Trimming removed 4 bases at V and 2 bases at J, with 11 bases between. The V gene's germline CDR1 is SEHNR and CDR2 FQNEAQ (reference sequence). CDR3 bases: TGTGCCAGCAGCTCAGGACAGATGAACTATGGCTACACCTTC. Protein: CASSSGQMNYGYTF.

The chain is built from TRBV30 and TRBJ2-3; 13 nucleotides match TRBD2. The germline CDR1 and CDR2 sequences are GTSNPN and SVGIG (reference sequence). After removal of 2 bases from V and 0 bases from J, the junction contained 5 bases not matched to a gene. The CDR3 has 17 amino acids. The chain's CDR3 is CAWSPTSGGLSTDTQYF. CDR3 coding DNA: TGTGCCTGGAGTCCGACTAGCGGGGGGCTAAGCACAGATACGCAGTATTTT. Drawing the rest from reference TRBV30 and TRBJ2-3, the complete variable domain is SQTIHQWPATLVQPVGSPLSLECTVEGTSNPNLYWYRQAAGRGLQLLFYSVGIGQISSEVPQNLSASRPQDRQFILSSKKLLLSDSGFYLCAWSPTSGGLSTDTQYFGPGTRLTVL.

The chain is built from TRBV6-2 or TRBV6-3 and TRBJ2-7, with D hard to call. CDR1 is MNHEY and CDR2 is SVGEGT in the germline V gene. V lost 5 bases and J lost 2, with 13 bases in between. The CDR3 length is 14 residues. The CDR3 bases are TGTGCCAGCAGTGTGGCCCCAATGACCTACGAGCAGTACTTC. Translated: CASSVAPMTYEQYF.

CDR3 loop: CASSYRHEQYF. DNA of the CDR3: TGTGCCAGCAGCTACCGGCATGAGCAGTACTTC. The rearrangement links TRBV11-2 to TRBJ2-7, with unresolved D. Germline-derived CDR1 and CDR2 are SGHAT and FQNNGV. The CDR3 has 11 amino acids. Deletions cut 4 bases from V and 7 bases from J, with 8 bases between.